This entry lists 20 T cell receptor beta chains sequenced from one sample in a study of neurological immune-mediated disorders (dated by TCRdb to the late 2010s). Library preparation used 5' RACE. The listed sequencing device is Illumina HiSeq 2500. Clones were called with MiXCR by TCRdb after fastp trimmed the public reads at Q25, and only in-frame beta chains were retained. A single entry per CDR3 protein holds the most common genes and DNA from its merged rows. The sample contains more than 50,000 distinct CDR3 sequences, about 24% of them found a single time. The top ten hold about 4.6% of the sample. In the paper's terms, the time point label means: technical triplicate 2. Sequencing was done on a sample of PBMCs. These receptors all stem from a man aged 60-69 years with HTLV-1-associated myelopathy (HAM/TSP).

This clonotype was counted once. The gene calls are TRBV7-6 and TRBJ2-7; a possible D gene is TRBD2 (6 bases). The germline gives CDR1 SGHVS, CDR2 FNYEAQ. Trimming shortened V by 4 bases and J by 2 bases, and 12 bases separated the two germline ends. This CDR3 contains 14 residues. This CDR3 reads CASSSAGGTYEQYF. Written as DNA, the CDR3 is TGTGCCAGCAGCTCCGCCGGGGGAACCTACGAGCAGTACTTC. The variable domain in full, completed from reference TRBV7-6 and TRBJ2-7, reads GAGVSQSPRYKVTKRGQDVALRCDPISGHVSLYWYRQALGQGPEFLTYFNYEAQQDKSGLPNDRFSAERPEGSISTLTIQRTEQRDSAMYRCASSSAGGTYEQYFGPGTRLTVT.

With respect to this clonotype: The conserved phenylalanine or tryptophan is not found at the CDR3 terminus, so this likely reflects a read error. This rearrangement joins TRBV10-3 to TRBJ2-2; TRBD1 matches at 8 bases. From germline, CDR1 is ENHRY and CDR2 SYGVKD. Germline trimming cut 7 bases from V and 4 bases from J; bases unmatched to any gene: 5. There are 14 residues in the CDR3. The CDR3 nucleotides are TGTGCCATCACGGAGACAGGGGCCACCGGGGAGCTGTTTTTG. Its translation: CAITETGATGELFL.

This clonotype was recorded many times. The rearrangement uses TRBV5-1 and TRBJ2-1; D unclear. Trimming removed 6 bases from V and 3 bases from J, with 13 bases in between. CDR3 size: 14 residues. Germline-derived CDR1 and CDR2 are SGHRS and YFSETQ. CDR3 sequence: CASKTDTYYNEQFF. CDR3 bases: TGCGCCAGCAAAACCGACACCTACTACAATGAGCAGTTCTTC.

This clonotype was seen only a few times. A much larger clone differs by one base, so this may be a read error. The chain has TRBV7-9 and TRBJ2-1; the D gene is possibly TRBD1 (6 bases). CDR3 length equals 15 residues. Germline-derived CDR1 and CDR2 are SEHNR and FQNEAQ (reference sequence). Trimming took 7 bases from V and 4 from J, leaving 17 bases between them. This CDR3 is CASILKGENYNEQFF. The CDR3 coding sequence is TGTGCCAGCATTCTTAAGGGGGAGAATTACAATGAGCAGTTCTTC.

Turning to this clonotype: Germline is not matched at one junction end, which may reflect a read error. The chain carries TRBV20-1 and TRBJ2-3; 13 nucleotides match TRBD2. The CDR3 runs 17 residues. CDR1 and CDR2 from the germline V gene are DFQATT and SNEGSKA (reference sequence). The CDR3 is CSATWTGLAGSTDTQYF. Here the CDR3 DNA reads TGCAGCGCTACCTGGACGGGACTAGCGGGGAGCACAGATACGCAGTATTTT.

The chain carries TRBV15 and TRBJ2-7, with D uncertain. V dropped 3 bases and J dropped 5 bases, with 8 bases sitting between them. In germline, CDR1 is LNHNV, CDR2 YYDKDF (reference sequence). The CDR3 loop spans 12 amino acids. In DNA form, the CDR3 reads TGTGCCACCAGCAGGGTGGGCGACGAGCAGTACTTC. It codes for CATSRVGDEQYF.

J is TRBJ2-5 and V is TRBV7-8, with 14 bases aligning to TRBD2. The germline CDR1 and CDR2 sequences are SGHVS and FQNEAQ. This CDR3 region has 16 residues. V dropped 1 base and J dropped 2; count of bases not matched to a gene: 0. CDR3 DNA sequence: TGTGCCAGCAGCTTAGGACTAGCGGGAGGGCAAGAGACCCAGTACTTC. Residues: CASSLGLAGGQETQYF.

This clonotype was detected ten times or more. The chain couples TRBV6-2 or TRBV6-3 to TRBJ2-3; tentatively, D is TRBD1 or TRBD2 (5 bases each). CDR3 size: 14 residues. V lost 2 bases, J lost 6 bases, and 12 bases lay in between. Germline assignment: CDR1 MNHEY and CDR2 SVGEGT. CDR3 coding DNA: TGTGCCAGCAGTTACGGGACGACAATGGATACGCAGTATTTT. This sequence encodes CASSYGTTMDTQYF.

In this sample, this clonotype turned up many times. This chain links TRBV20-1 with TRBJ2-7; 9 bases agree with TRBD1. Germline V gene lookup returns CDR1 DFQATT and CDR2 SNEGSKA (reference sequence). The V segment lost 5 bases and the J segment 3 bases; nucleotides outside the gene matches: 11. The CDR3 is 15 amino acids. CDR3 sequence (DNA): TGCAGTGCTTTTTCGACAGGGGGAGGGGGCTACGAGCAGTACTTC. Protein sequence: CSAFSTGGGGYEQYF.

This clonotype came up many times. The chain links TRBV6-6 to TRBJ1-1; 9 bases are a match to TRBD1. Germline CDR1 is MNHNY and CDR2 is SVGAGI (reference sequence). J lost 7 bases, V lost 4 bases, and 7 bases had no gene match. The CDR3 covers 14 residues. The CDR3 DNA follows: TGTGCCAGCAGTTCCGGGACAGGGTGGGATGAAGCTTTCTTT. This encodes CASSSGTGWDEAFF.

This clonotype was picked up many times. A junction boundary mismatches the germline segment, possibly from a read error. The chain employs TRBV6-1 and TRBJ2-1; no clear D gene. Germline lookup yields CDR1 MNHNS and CDR2 SASEGT. The CDR3 totals 10 residues. The CDR3 spells CATKDEYGAF. CDR3 nucleotides: TGTGCCACCAAAGACGAATATGGAGCATTC.

This clonotype was recorded many times. The chain carries TRBV20-1 and TRBJ1-1; no definite D call. Per germline, CDR1 DFQATT and CDR2 SNEGSKA (reference sequence). This CDR3 spans 12 amino acids. V lost 5 bases and J lost 9, with 16 bases in between. The CDR3 reads CSARGYGNQAFF. Here the CDR3 DNA reads TGCAGTGCTCGAGGTTACGGGAACCAAGCTTTCTTT.

This clonotype was counted many times. This chain joins TRBV5-6 and TRBJ1-1; 8 bases map to TRBD1. The CDR3 is 17 amino acids. The trim removed 4 bases at V and 0 bases at J, leaving 11 bases unmatched. CDR1 and CDR2 from the germline V gene are SGHDT and YYEEEE. CDR3 in amino acids: CASSRDRDRPMNTEAFF. As DNA, the CDR3 is TGTGCCAGCAGCCGAGACCGGGACAGGCCTATGAACACTGAAGCTTTCTTT.

The chain carries TRBV3-1 and TRBJ1-2; maybe TRBD1 (5 bases). V was trimmed by 5 bases and J by 8 bases, leaving 24 bases between them. The CDR3 sequence is 16 residues long. Per germline, CDR1 LGHDT and CDR2 YNNKEL (reference sequence). The CDR3 reads CASSVSGRVAGQGYTF. The CDR3 DNA follows: TGTGCCAGCAGCGTAAGCGGACGGGTGGCAGGGCAGGGCTACACCTTC.

The chain joins TRBV7-9 to TRBJ2-1, with 10 nucleotides matching TRBD2. The V gene end was trimmed by 3 bases and the J gene end by 4 bases; junction bases not matched to a gene: 12. Germline values: CDR1 SEHNR, CDR2 FQNEAQ (reference sequence). The CDR3 totals 18 residues. The CDR3: CASSLARGTSEQYNEQFF. Here the CDR3 DNA reads TGTGCCAGCAGCTTGGCCAGAGGGACTAGCGAACAATACAATGAGCAGTTCTTC. The whole variable domain, remainder taken from reference TRBV7-9 and TRBJ2-1, is DTGVSQNPRHKITKRGQNVTFRCDPISEHNRLYWYRQTLGQGPEFLTYFQNEAQLEKSRLLSDRFSAERPKGSFSTLEIQRTEQGDSAMYLCASSLARGTSEQYNEQFFGPGTRLTVL.

This clonotype was recorded at least ten times. CDR3 in amino acids: CASRLAGGRKTQYF. The CDR3 DNA follows: TGTGCCAGCAGACTAGCGGGAGGCCGAAAGACCCAGTACTTC. This chain links TRBV28 with TRBJ2-5, with TRBD2 matching 12 bases. Per the germline V gene, CDR1 is MDHEN and CDR2 is SYDVKM. Losses at the gene ends were 6 bases for V and 6 bases for J; bases not matched to a gene: 5. The CDR3 loop spans 14 amino acids.

This clonotype was seen ten or more times. J is TRBJ2-1 and V is TRBV20-1; the D gene could be TRBD1 or TRBD2 (7 bases each). V shed 0 bases and J shed 4 bases, with 19 bases lying between them. CDR1 is DFQATT, CDR2 SNEGSKA, per germline (reference sequence). This CDR3 comprises 17 residues. The CDR3 nucleotides are TGCAGTGCTAGAGATCACCAGGGGGAGGGGGGTTACAATGAGCAGTTCTTC. It is translated as CSARDHQGEGGYNEQFF.

To note about this clonotype: Germline and junction disagree at one end, which may indicate a read error. The J gene is TRBJ2-1, the V gene TRBV28; tentative D call: TRBD1 (6 bases). Germline V CDR1 and CDR2: MDHEN, SYDVKM. This CDR3 contains 14 residues. CDR3 amino acids: CASMGPGTGHEQSF. The CDR3 DNA reads as TGTGCCAGCATGGGTCCGGGTACAGGGCATGAGCAGTCCTTC.

This clonotype was detected ten times or more. The gene calls are TRBV29-1 and TRBJ2-1, with D possibly TRBD2 on 7 matching bases. CDR1 is SQVTM and CDR2 is ANQGSEA in the germline V gene. The V end was cut by 7 bases, the J end by 2 bases, with 15 bases between. The CDR3 runs to 14 residues. The CDR3 spells CSAEGGVAYNEQFF. CDR3 coding DNA: TGCAGCGCCGAAGGGGGGGTGGCCTACAATGAGCAGTTCTTC.

This clonotype was recorded at least ten times. The rearrangement joins TRBV20-1 to TRBJ2-5, with no clear D. In germline, CDR1 is DFQATT, CDR2 SNEGSKA (reference sequence). The CDR3 is 12 residues long. V gave up 5 bases and J gave up 1 base, with 8 bases separating them. CDR3: CSAGRPQETQYF. CDR3 nucleotide sequence: TGCAGTGCTGGGCGGCCCCAAGAGACCCAGTACTTC.